These 9 T cell receptor beta chains were sequenced from one sample in a study of T cells after yellow fever vaccination. Each CDR3 protein gets one entry after TCRdb re-called the 5' RACE reads with MiXCR. The table records under 700,000 distinct CDR3 sequences, around 17% of them present only once. Sequenced material: PBMCs, taken 5 days after the first yellow fever vaccination. The receptors stem from a man aged 18 to 29 who received the YFV17D yellow fever vaccine.

The table lists this clonotype with a few counts. The chain combines TRBV2 with TRBJ1-1, with D maybe TRBD1 (6 bases). V was cut by 6 bases and J by 7 bases, with 12 bases left in between. The CDR3 spans 12 residues. Germline V gene data show CDR1 as SNHLY and CDR2 as FYNNEI. The CDR3 DNA sequence: TGTGCCAGCAGACGGACAGCAATTGAAGCTTTCTTT. Protein: CASRRTAIEAFF.

This clonotype was observed a few times. V gene TRBV7-9 combines with J gene TRBJ1-1; unclear D gene. Trimming removed 2 bases at V and 2 bases at J, with 9 bases between. CDR1 and CDR2 from the germline V gene are SEHNR and FQNEAQ (reference sequence). This CDR3 comprises 14 residues. The DNA for the CDR3 is TGTGCCAGCAGCTTACAGGCGTATAACACTGAAGCTTTCTTT. This gives the protein CASSLQAYNTEAFF.

This rearrangement joins TRBV5-1 to TRBJ2-5, with 9 bases fitting TRBD2. The V and J ends lost 2 bases and 5 bases, in that order; junction bases with no gene match: 10. Per germline, CDR1 SGHRS and CDR2 YFSETQ. This CDR3 is built from 16 residues. CDR3 DNA: TGCGCCAGCAGCTTTCGAGCGGGGGGCTCAACGGAGACCCAGTACTTC. Protein product: CASSFRAGGSTETQYF.

The chain recombines TRBV6-1 with TRBJ2-7; possibly TRBD1 for D (5 bases). V dropped 6 bases and J dropped 3 bases, with 12 bases sitting between them. The CDR3 totals 13 residues. In germline, CDR1 is MNHNS, CDR2 SASEGT. CDR3 nucleotide sequence: TGTGCCAGCAGACCTACAGGAAACTACGAGCAGTACGTC. Protein sequence: CASRPTGNYEQYV.

The chain carries TRBV29-1 and TRBJ1-2; possible D gene TRBD1, 5 bases. The CDR3 contains 13 residues. The germline V gene encodes CDR1 SQVTM and CDR2 ANQGSEA. The V end was cut by 3 bases, the J end by 2 bases, with 10 bases between. In DNA, the CDR3 is TGCAGCGTTGACCCACAGGTCAACTATGGCTACACCTTC. Encoded protein: CSVDPQVNYGYTF.

This clonotype was picked up one time. This chain joins TRBV18 and TRBJ1-1; D ambiguous. Germline assignment: CDR1 KGHSH and CDR2 LQKENI. V was shortened by 6 bases and J by 0 bases, with 11 bases between the two germline ends. This CDR3 is built from 14 residues. The CDR3 DNA reads TGTGCCAGCTCCTTCTCCGGATTGAACACTGAAGCTTTCTTT. Protein product: CASSFSGLNTEAFF.

The chain uses TRBV20-1 and TRBJ1-1; D call uncertain. Germline CDR1 and CDR2: DFQATT and SNEGSKA (reference sequence). This CDR3 contains 13 residues. V lost 1 base, J lost 0 bases, and 6 bases lay in between. CDR3 DNA sequence: TGCAGTGCTAGAGCGCAATTGAACACTGAAGCTTTCTTT. Translating it yields CSARAQLNTEAFF.

The genes are TRBV20-1 and TRBJ2-6, with TRBD1 as a possible D gene (6 bases). Germline V CDR1 and CDR2: DFQATT, SNEGSKA (reference sequence). The CDR3 is made up of 14 amino acids. Trimming took 6 bases from V and 2 from J, leaving 11 bases between them. The CDR3 DNA reads TGCAGTGCCATACAGGGTGCTGGGGCCAACGTCCTGACTTTC. Translated: CSAIQGAGANVLTF.

V is TRBV7-2 and J is TRBJ2-3, with D tentatively TRBD1 or TRBD2 (6 bases each). V was trimmed by 6 bases and J by 5 bases, leaving 21 bases between them. This CDR3 comprises 16 residues. The germline gives CDR1 SGHTA, CDR2 FQGNSA. In nucleotides, the CDR3 is TGTGCCAGCAGGAACGGGGGCTCTAGCGTGAAAGATACGCAGTATTTT. It yields the protein CASRNGGSSVKDTQYF.